The clone carrying this T cell receptor (beta chain) was observed a handful of times. This CDR3 has 14 residues. The germline V gene encodes CDR1 LGHNA and CDR2 YSLEER. The germline V and J ends were trimmed by 3 bases and 3 bases, with 12 bases remaining between them. TCRdb reprocessed the PCR reads with MiXCR, giving one entry per CDR3 protein. The repertoire holds around 460,000 distinct CDR3 sequences, with about a fifth as singletons. This entry is derived from a study of molecular identifiers for immune sequencing clone quantification. The sequence derives from a human donor in good health. Some libraries in this study had Jurkat cell RNA spiked in. The chain carries TRBV4-3 and TRBJ2-7, with D possibly TRBD2 on 5 matching bases. Sequenced material: naive CD8+ T cells from blood, with Jurkat cell RNA spiked in. The sample's subset: FACS-sorted CD8+CD4-CCR7+CD45RA+ naive T cells. The DNA of the CDR3 is TGCGCCAGCAGCCAGGGAGCTAGCTTCTACGAGCAGTACTTC. Translating gives CASSQGASFYEQYF.